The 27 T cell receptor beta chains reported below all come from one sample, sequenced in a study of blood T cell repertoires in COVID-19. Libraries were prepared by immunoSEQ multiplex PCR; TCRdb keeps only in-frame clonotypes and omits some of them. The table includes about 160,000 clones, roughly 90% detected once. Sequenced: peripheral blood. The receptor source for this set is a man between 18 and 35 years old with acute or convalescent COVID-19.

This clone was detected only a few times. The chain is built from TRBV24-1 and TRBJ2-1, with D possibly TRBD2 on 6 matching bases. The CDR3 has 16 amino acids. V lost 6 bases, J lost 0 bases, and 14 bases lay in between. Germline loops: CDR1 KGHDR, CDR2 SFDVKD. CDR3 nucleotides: TGTGCCACCAGTCGTCGAACGGGGGACTCCTACAATGAGCAGTTCTTC. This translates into CATSRRTGDSYNEQFF.

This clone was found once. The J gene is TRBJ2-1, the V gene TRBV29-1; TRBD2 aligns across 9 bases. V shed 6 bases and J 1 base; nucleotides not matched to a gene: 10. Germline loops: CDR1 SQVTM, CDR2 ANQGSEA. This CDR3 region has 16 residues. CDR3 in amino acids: CSVLLSSGESYNEQFF. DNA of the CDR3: TGCAGCGTATTACTCTCTAGCGGGGAGTCCTACAATGAGCAGTTCTTC.

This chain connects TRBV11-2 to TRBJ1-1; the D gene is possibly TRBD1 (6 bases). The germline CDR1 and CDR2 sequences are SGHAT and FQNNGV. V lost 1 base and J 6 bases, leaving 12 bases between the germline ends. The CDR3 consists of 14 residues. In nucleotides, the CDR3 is TGTGCCAGCAGCTTAGGAGGGGGAAAGGCTGAAGCTTTCTTT. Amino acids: CASSLGGGKAEAFF.

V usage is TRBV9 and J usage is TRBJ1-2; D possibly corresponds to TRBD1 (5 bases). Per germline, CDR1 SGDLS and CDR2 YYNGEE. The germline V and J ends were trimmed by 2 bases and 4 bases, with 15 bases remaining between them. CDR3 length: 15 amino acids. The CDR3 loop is CASSVPQGHLYGYTF. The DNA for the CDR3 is TGTGCCAGCAGCGTCCCCCAAGGACACCTCTATGGCTACACCTTC.

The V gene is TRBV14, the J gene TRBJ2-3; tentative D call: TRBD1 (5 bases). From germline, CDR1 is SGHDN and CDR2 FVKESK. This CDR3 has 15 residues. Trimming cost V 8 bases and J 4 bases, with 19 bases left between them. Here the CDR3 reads CASSKGSPTPDTQYF. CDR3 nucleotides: TGTGCCAGCTCCAAGGGGTCTCCAACCCCAGATACGCAGTATTTT.

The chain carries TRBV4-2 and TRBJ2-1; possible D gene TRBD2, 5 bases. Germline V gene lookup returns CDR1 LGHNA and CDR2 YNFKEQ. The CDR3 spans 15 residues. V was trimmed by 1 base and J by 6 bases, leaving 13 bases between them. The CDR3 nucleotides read TGTGCCAGCAGCCAAGTAAGGGCTAGCTTCAATGAGCAGTTCTTC. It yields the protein CASSQVRASFNEQFF.

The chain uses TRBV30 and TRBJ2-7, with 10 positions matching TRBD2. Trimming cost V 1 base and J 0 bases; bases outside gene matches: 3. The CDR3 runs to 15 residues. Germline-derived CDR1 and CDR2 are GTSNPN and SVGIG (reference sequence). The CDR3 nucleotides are TGTGCCTGGAGTGGACTAGCGGGCACCTCCTACGAGCAGTACTTC. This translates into CAWSGLAGTSYEQYF.

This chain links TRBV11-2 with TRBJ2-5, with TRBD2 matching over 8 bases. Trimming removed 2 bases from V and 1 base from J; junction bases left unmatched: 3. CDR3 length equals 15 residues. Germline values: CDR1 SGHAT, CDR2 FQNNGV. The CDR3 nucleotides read TGTGCCAGCAGCTTAAGAACTAGCGGCCAAGAGACCCAGTACTTC. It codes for CASSLRTSGQETQYF.

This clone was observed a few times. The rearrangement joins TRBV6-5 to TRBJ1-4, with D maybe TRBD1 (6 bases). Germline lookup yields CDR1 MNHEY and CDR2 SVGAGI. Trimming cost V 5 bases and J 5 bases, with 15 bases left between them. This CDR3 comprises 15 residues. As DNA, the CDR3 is TGTGCCAGCAGTCACCTGACAGGATACAATGAAAAACTGTTTTTT. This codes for CASSHLTGYNEKLFF.

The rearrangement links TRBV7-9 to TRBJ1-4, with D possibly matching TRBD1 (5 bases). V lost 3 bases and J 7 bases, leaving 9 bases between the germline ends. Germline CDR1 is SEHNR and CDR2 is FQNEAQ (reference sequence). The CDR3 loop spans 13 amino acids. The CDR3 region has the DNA TGTGCCAGCAGCTTGGTTGGGGCTGAAAAACTGTTTTTT. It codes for CASSLVGAEKLFF.

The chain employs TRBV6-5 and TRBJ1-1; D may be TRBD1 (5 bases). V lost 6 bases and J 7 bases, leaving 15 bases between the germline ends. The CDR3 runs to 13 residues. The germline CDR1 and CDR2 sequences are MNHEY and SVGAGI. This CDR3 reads CASSLGQLYEAFF. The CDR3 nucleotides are TGTGCCAGCAGCCTCGGACAATTATATGAAGCTTTCTTT.

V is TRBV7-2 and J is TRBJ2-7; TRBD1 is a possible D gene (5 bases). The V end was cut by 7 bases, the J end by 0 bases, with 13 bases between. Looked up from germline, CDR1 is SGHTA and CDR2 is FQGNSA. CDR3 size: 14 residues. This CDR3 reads CASTFIGASYEQYF. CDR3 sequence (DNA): TGTGCCAGCACCTTTATAGGGGCCTCCTACGAGCAGTACTTC.

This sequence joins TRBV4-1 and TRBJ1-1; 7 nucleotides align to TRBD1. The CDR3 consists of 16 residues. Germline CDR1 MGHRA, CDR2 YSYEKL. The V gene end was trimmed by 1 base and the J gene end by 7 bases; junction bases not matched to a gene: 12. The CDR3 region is CASSQATGAGYGEAFF. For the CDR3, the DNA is TGCGCCAGCAGCCAAGCTACAGGGGCAGGGTACGGTGAAGCTTTCTTT.

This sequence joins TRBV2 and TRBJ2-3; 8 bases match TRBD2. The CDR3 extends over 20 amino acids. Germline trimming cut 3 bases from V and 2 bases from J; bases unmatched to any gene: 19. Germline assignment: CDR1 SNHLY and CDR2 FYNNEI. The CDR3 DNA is TGTGCCAGCAGTGACGGCGGGCGGCTAGCGGGTTCGAGTAACACAGATACGCAGTATTTT. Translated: CASSDGGRLAGSSNTDTQYF.

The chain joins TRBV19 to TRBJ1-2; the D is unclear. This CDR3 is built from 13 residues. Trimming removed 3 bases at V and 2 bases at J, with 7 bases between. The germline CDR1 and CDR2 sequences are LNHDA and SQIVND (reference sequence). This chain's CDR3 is CASSIGRNYGYTF. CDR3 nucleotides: TGTGCCAGTAGTATCGGCAGGAACTATGGCTACACCTTC.

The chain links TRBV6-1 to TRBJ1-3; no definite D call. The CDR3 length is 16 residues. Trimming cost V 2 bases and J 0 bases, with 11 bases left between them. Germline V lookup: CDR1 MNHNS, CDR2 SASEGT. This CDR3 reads CASSERHLSSGNTIYF. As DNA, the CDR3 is TGTGCCAGCAGTGAAAGACACCTGAGCTCTGGAAACACCATATATTTT.

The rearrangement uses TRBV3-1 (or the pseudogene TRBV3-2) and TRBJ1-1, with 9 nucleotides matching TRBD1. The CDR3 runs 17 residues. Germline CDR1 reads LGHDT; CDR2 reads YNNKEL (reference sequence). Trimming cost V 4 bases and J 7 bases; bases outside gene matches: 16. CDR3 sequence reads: CASSPTDDWTGDGEAFF. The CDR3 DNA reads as TGTGCCAGCAGCCCCACCGACGACTGGACAGGGGACGGTGAAGCTTTCTTT.

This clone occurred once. The CDR3 sequence: CATSDLGAGNPNNEQFF. For the CDR3, the DNA is TGTGCCACCAGTGATTTGGGAGCGGGCAACCCGAACAATGAGCAGTTCTTC. The chain employs TRBV24-1 and TRBJ2-1; a possible D gene is TRBD2 (6 bases). The germline CDR1 and CDR2 sequences are KGHDR and SFDVKD. The CDR3 consists of 17 residues. Deletions cut 0 bases from V and 5 bases from J, with 16 bases between.

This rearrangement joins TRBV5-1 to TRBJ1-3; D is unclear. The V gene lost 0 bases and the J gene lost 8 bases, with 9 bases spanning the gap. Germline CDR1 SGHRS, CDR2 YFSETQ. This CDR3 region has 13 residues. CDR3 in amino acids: CASSLDLGDTIYF. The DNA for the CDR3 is TGCGCCAGCAGCTTGGATCTCGGGGACACCATATATTTT.

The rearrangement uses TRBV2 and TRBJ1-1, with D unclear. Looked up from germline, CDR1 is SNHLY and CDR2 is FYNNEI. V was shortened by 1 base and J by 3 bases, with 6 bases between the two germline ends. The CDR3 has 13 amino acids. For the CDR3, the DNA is TGTGCCAGCAGTGAAGACAGCCACACTGAAGCTTTCTTT. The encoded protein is CASSEDSHTEAFF. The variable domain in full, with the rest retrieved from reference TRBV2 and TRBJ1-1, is EPEVTQTPSHQVTQMGQEVILRCVPISNHLYFYWYRQILGQKVEFLVSFYNNEISEKSEIFDDQFSVERPDGSNFTLKIRSTKLEDSAMYFCASSEDSHTEAFFGQGTRLTVV.

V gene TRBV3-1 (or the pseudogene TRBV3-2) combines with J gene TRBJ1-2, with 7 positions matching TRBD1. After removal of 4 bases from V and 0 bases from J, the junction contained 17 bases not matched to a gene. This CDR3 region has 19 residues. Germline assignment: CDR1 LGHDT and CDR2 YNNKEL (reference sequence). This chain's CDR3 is CASSLTRDSKKAANYGYTF. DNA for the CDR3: TGTGCCAGCAGCCTAACCCGGGACAGCAAAAAAGCGGCTAACTATGGCTACACCTTC.

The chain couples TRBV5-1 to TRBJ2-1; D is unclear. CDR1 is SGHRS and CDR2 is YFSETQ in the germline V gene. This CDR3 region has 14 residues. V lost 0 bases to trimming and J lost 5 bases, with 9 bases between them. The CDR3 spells CASSLALSDNEQFF. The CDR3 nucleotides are TGCGCCAGCAGCTTGGCGTTGTCGGACAATGAGCAGTTCTTC.

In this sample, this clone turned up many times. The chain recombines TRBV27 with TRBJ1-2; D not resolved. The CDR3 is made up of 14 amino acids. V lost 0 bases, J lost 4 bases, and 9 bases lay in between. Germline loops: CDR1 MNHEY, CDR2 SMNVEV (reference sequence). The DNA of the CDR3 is TGTGCCAGCAGTTTATCGGAGCGCCTCTATGGCTACACCTTC. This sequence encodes CASSLSERLYGYTF.

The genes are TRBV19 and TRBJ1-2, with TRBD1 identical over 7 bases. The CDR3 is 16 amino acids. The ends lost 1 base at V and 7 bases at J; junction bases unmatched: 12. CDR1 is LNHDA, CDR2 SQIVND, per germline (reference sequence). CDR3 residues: CASSIVGPTGSFGYTF. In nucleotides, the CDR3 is TGTGCCAGTAGTATAGTAGGGCCGACAGGGAGTTTTGGCTACACCTTC.

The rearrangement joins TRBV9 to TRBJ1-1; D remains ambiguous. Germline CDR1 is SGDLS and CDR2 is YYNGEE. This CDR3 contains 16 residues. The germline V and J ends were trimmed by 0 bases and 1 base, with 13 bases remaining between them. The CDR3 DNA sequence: TGTGCCAGCAGCGTAGATGTCAGAACCGCGAACACTGAAGCTTTCTTT. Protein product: CASSVDVRTANTEAFF.

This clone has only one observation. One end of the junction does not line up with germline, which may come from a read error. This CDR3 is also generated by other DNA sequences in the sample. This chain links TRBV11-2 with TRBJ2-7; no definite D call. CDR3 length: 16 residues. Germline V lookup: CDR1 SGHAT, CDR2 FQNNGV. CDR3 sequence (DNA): TGTGCCAGCAGCCTAGATCTGGCCACGGGCTCCTACGAGCAGTACTTC. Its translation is CASSLDLATGSYEQYF.

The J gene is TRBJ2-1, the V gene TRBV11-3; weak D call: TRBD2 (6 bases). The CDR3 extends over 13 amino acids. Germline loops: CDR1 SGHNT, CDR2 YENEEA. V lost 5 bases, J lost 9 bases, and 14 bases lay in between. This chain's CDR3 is CASSLSGPSEQFF. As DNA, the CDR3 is TGTGCCAGCAGCCTAAGCGGGCCGAGTGAGCAGTTCTTC.